These 28 T cell receptor beta chains were all obtained from the same sample, sequenced in a study of CD8 T cells in ankylosing spondylitis. TCRdb recomputed calls from the 5' RACE reads with MiXCR, one row per CDR3 protein. The sample records 25,000 to 35,000 distinct CDR3 sequences, less than 40% being singletons. Material for sequencing was synovial fluid, either unsorted or a sorted T cell fraction (not recorded which). These receptors all come from a male donor with ankylosing spondylitis.

This clonotype was observed many times. The rearrangement joins TRBV6-4 to TRBJ2-1; D is unclear. Germline-derived CDR1 and CDR2 are MRHNA and SNTAGT. V gave up 9 bases and J gave up 0 bases, with 6 bases separating them. CDR3 size: 12 residues. CDR3 bases: TGTGCCAGTCAAAGCTCCTACAATGAGCAGTTCTTC. Protein: CASQSSYNEQFF.

This clonotype was seen only a few times. The chain uses TRBV9 and TRBJ2-1; no firm D call. CDR1 and CDR2 from the germline V gene are SGDLS and YYNGEE. The CDR3 has 12 residues. Trimming removed 3 bases from V and 3 bases from J, with 4 bases in between. CDR3 loop: CASSAHYNEQFF. CDR3 sequence (DNA): TGTGCCAGCAGCGCCCACTACAATGAGCAGTTCTTC.

This chain uses TRBV20-1 with TRBJ1-3, with unresolved D. Per germline, CDR1 DFQATT and CDR2 SNEGSKA (reference sequence). CDR3 length: 14 amino acids. V lost 3 bases, J lost 4 bases, and 13 bases lay in between. CDR3 loop: CSARLPRRGNTIYF. CDR3 nucleotide sequence: TGCAGTGCTAGGTTACCGCGGCGGGGAAACACCATATATTTT.

This clonotype was seen a handful of times. The rearrangement uses TRBV6-5 and TRBJ1-2; 9 positions agree with TRBD1. CDR3 length: 15 amino acids. Trimming removed 6 bases from V and 2 bases from J; junction bases left unmatched: 7. CDR1 is MNHEY, CDR2 SVGAGI, per germline. In DNA form, the CDR3 reads TGTGCCAGCAGCCCCGGGACAGGGCTGAACTATGGCTACACCTTC. Protein: CASSPGTGLNYGYTF.

Only a few counts were recorded for this clonotype. The chain carries TRBV10-3 and TRBJ1-1, with D perhaps TRBD1 (5 bases). The V end lost 11 bases, the J end lost 3 bases, and 25 bases lay between the germline ends. Germline CDR1 and CDR2: ENHRY and SYGVKD. This CDR3 contains 16 residues. The CDR3 DNA reads as TGTGCCTCCCAGGGTGGTTCGGCAGCAAAGGACACTGAAGCTTTCTTT. Protein sequence: CASQGGSAAKDTEAFF.

Worth noting for this clonotype: Possible read error: a much larger clone is one base away. The rearrangement links TRBV7-2 to TRBJ2-7, with TRBD2 matching over 8 bases. The germline gives CDR1 SGHTA, CDR2 FQGNSA. This CDR3 is built from 18 residues. The CDR3 coding sequence is TGTGCCAGCCGCTTAGCTCCTCTGGGGAGCGGGAGTTATATAGAGCAGTACTTC. Its protein product is CASRLAPLGSGSYIEQYF.

This clonotype has ten or more counts. The rearrangement links TRBV19 to TRBJ2-5, with D perhaps assigned TRBD1 or TRBD2 (5 bases each). The germline V gene has CDR1 LNHDA and CDR2 SQIVND (reference sequence). Trimming took off 4 bases at V and 0 bases at J, with 15 bases between the two ends. This CDR3 region has 16 residues. CDR3 sequence reads: CASSTFRDEYQETQYF. For the CDR3, the DNA is TGTGCCAGTAGTACCTTTAGGGACGAATACCAAGAGACCCAGTACTTC.

The V call is TRBV7-8, the J call TRBJ2-7; D remains ambiguous. The CDR3 totals 16 residues. From germline, CDR1 is SGHVS and CDR2 FQNEAQ. Trimming pared 2 bases from V and 0 bases from J, leaving 14 bases between. The DNA of the CDR3 is TGTGCCAGCAGCTTACGGTCGGCTACAAGCTCCTACGAGCAGTACTTC. Translated, it gives CASSLRSATSSYEQYF.

Only a few counts were recorded for this clonotype. The chain uses TRBV25-1 and TRBJ2-3; 9 nucleotides agree with TRBD2. The V segment lost 6 bases and the J segment 2 bases; nucleotides outside the gene matches: 3. Germline V gene lookup returns CDR1 MGHDK and CDR2 SYGVNS. The CDR3 is 14 residues long. The CDR3 reads CASRAGGNTDTQYF. In DNA, the CDR3 is TGTGCCAGCAGAGCGGGAGGAAACACAGATACGCAGTATTTT.

This clonotype was observed a handful of times. J is TRBJ1-1 and V is TRBV19, with 8 nucleotides matching TRBD1. Germline CDR1 and CDR2: LNHDA and SQIVND (reference sequence). With 7 bases clipped from V and 2 bases from J, the junction kept 6 bases outside the gene matches. This CDR3 region has 14 residues. The CDR3 DNA follows: TGTGCCAGTACCCTCGGACAGGGAAACACTGAAGCTTTCTTT. It codes for CASTLGQGNTEAFF.

This chain connects TRBV10-3 to TRBJ2-5, with D unresolved. The germline gives CDR1 ENHRY, CDR2 SYGVKD. V lost 6 bases to trimming and J lost 1 base, with 9 bases between them. The CDR3 has 13 residues. CDR3 in amino acids: CAIREQFQETQYF. The CDR3 DNA is TGTGCCATCAGGGAACAGTTCCAAGAGACCCAGTACTTC.

This rearrangement joins TRBV5-5 to TRBJ2-7; D might be TRBD1 (6 bases). Looked up from germline, CDR1 is SGHKS and CDR2 is YYEKEE (reference sequence). This CDR3 has 14 residues. Trimming shortened V by 4 bases and J by 5 bases, and 16 bases separated the two germline ends. The CDR3 reads CASSTTGSLHEQYF. The DNA of the CDR3 is TGTGCCAGCAGCACTACAGGGAGTTTACACGAGCAGTACTTC.

This clonotype was picked up a small number of times. This sequence joins TRBV10-2 and TRBJ1-1; D gene ambiguous. This CDR3 region has 17 residues. Germline CDR1 reads WSHSY; CDR2 reads SAAADI. Trimming stripped 2 bases from V and 1 base from J, with 17 bases between. In DNA, the CDR3 is TGCGCCAGCAGTGAGAAGTATCTAAGCGCAGAGAACACTGAAGCTTTCTTT. This translates into CASSEKYLSAENTEAFF.

A single count supports this clonotype. The chain combines TRBV2 with TRBJ2-5; D gene ambiguous. CDR1 and CDR2 (germline): SNHLY, FYNNEI. Trimming removed 7 bases from V and 5 bases from J, with 5 bases in between. CDR3 length equals 10 residues. The CDR3 reads CASMGETQYF. The DNA of the CDR3 is TGTGCCAGCATGGGGGAGACCCAGTACTTC.

This clonotype has ten or more counts. The V gene is TRBV3-1, the J gene TRBJ2-7; the D gene is possibly TRBD1 (6 bases). CDR1 and CDR2 (germline): LGHDT, YNNKEL (reference sequence). The CDR3 loop spans 13 amino acids. The V end was cut by 3 bases, the J end by 3 bases, with 9 bases between. The CDR3 loop reads CASSHPDSYEQYF. The CDR3 nucleotides read TGTGCCAGCAGCCATCCGGACAGCTACGAGCAGTACTTC.

This clonotype was counted at least ten times. The chain joins TRBV12-3 or TRBV12-4 to TRBJ2-1; TRBD2 might be the D (7 bases). This CDR3 has 14 amino acids. Between the trimmed V and J ends, which lost 6 bases and 8 bases, there was a span of 17 bases. DNA for the CDR3: TGTGCCAGCAGATATAGGGGAGGGGGGCATGAGCAGTTCTTC. Its protein product is CASRYRGGGHEQFF.

The rearrangement joins TRBV27 to TRBJ2-7; 7 bases align to TRBD1. The CDR3 is made up of 12 amino acids. V was clipped by 8 bases and J by 3 bases; unmatched bases: 4. The V gene's germline CDR1 is MNHEY and CDR2 SMNVEV (reference sequence). CDR3 sequence: CASGGQVYEQYV. The CDR3 bases are TGTGCCAGCGGTGGACAGGTCTACGAGCAGTACGTC.

This clonotype counts as medium-sized. The chain uses TRBV20-1 and TRBJ2-7, with D possibly being TRBD1 (5 bases). This CDR3 region has 13 residues. Trimming pared 2 bases from V and 4 bases from J, leaving 12 bases between. Looked up from germline, CDR1 is DFQATT and CDR2 is SNEGSKA (reference sequence). CDR3 nucleotides: TGCAGTGCTAGACAGGGTTTAGGGTACGAGCAGTACTTC. This codes for CSARQGLGYEQYF.

This clonotype showed up many times. The J gene is TRBJ2-1, the V gene TRBV7-9; TRBD2 matches 13 bases. Germline trimming cut 6 bases from V and 6 bases from J; bases unmatched to any gene: 5. CDR3 size: 15 residues. In germline, CDR1 is SEHNR, CDR2 FQNEAQ (reference sequence). DNA for the CDR3: TGTGCCAGCAGAAGGACTAGCGGGAGTTTCAATGAGCAGTTCTTC. Translated: CASRRTSGSFNEQFF.

The chain has TRBV6-1 and TRBJ2-7, with D unresolved. CDR1 MNHNS and CDR2 SASEGT come from the germline V gene. Trimming stripped 5 bases from V and 3 bases from J, with 11 bases between. CDR3 size: 13 residues. This CDR3 reads CASSLTINYEQYF. In DNA, the CDR3 is TGTGCCAGCAGTCTTACTATTAACTACGAGCAGTACTTC.

V is TRBV11-2 and J is TRBJ2-3, with D possibly being TRBD1 (5 bases). CDR1 SGHAT and CDR2 FQNNGV come from the germline V gene. V lost 1 base, J lost 4 bases, and 6 bases lay in between. The CDR3 has 13 residues. CDR3 loop: CASSLGTPDTQYF. The CDR3 DNA sequence: TGTGCCAGCAGCTTAGGGACACCAGATACGCAGTATTTT.

The chain carries TRBV5-4 and TRBJ2-1, with D possibly TRBD2 on 5 matching bases. This CDR3 spans 16 amino acids. Trimming cost V 0 bases and J 0 bases, with 10 bases left between them. In germline, CDR1 is SGHNT, CDR2 YYREEE (reference sequence). Here the CDR3 DNA reads TGTGCCAGCAGCTTGGAACCCGGAGGCTCCTACAATGAGCAGTTCTTC. This encodes CASSLEPGGSYNEQFF.

This clonotype has ten or more counts. This chain joins TRBV29-1 and TRBJ2-3; 10 bases fit TRBD2. The junction had 5 bases not matched to a gene; V was cut back by 3 bases and J by 5 bases. CDR3 length equals 14 residues. CDR1 SQVTM and CDR2 ANQGSEA come from the germline V gene. The CDR3, as DNA: TGCAGCGTTGAGGGGTCTAGCGGGAGAGATACGCAGTATTTT. Translating gives CSVEGSSGRDTQYF.

This clonotype was seen a few times. The rearrangement links TRBV14 to TRBJ2-7; a possible D gene is TRBD1 (6 bases). The CDR3 spans 20 residues. V was trimmed by 4 bases and J by 3 bases, leaving 31 bases between them. Germline values: CDR1 SGHDN, CDR2 FVKESK. Here the CDR3 reads CASSLTYQGWLTEPLYEQYF. The CDR3 coding sequence is TGTGCCAGCAGCCTAACTTATCAGGGGTGGCTAACGGAGCCCCTCTACGAGCAGTACTTC.

The table lists this clonotype with many counts. This chain joins TRBV11-2 and TRBJ1-1, with D unresolved. The ends were cut back, 1 base at V and 2 bases at J, with 14 bases in the middle. This CDR3 is built from 16 residues. CDR1 is SGHAT and CDR2 is FQNNGV in the germline V gene. The chain's CDR3 is CASSLVFVGPNTEAFF. The DNA of the CDR3 is TGTGCCAGCAGCTTAGTATTTGTGGGCCCTAACACTGAAGCTTTCTTT.

The chain links TRBV20-1 to TRBJ2-7, with 7 bases aligning to TRBD1. The germline CDR1 and CDR2 sequences are DFQATT and SNEGSKA (reference sequence). J lost 5 bases, V lost 7 bases, and 14 bases had no gene match. The CDR3 contains 14 residues. CDR3 amino acids: CSGTDRAEENEQYV. The CDR3, as DNA: TGCAGTGGAACCGACAGGGCGGAGGAAAACGAGCAGTACGTC.

This clonotype is a singleton in its sample. The V call is TRBV27, the J call TRBJ2-3; TRBD2 matches 10 bases. Losses at the gene ends were 5 bases for V and 7 bases for J; bases not matched to a gene: 9. The CDR3 runs to 15 residues. Germline assignment: CDR1 MNHEY and CDR2 SMNVEV (reference sequence). DNA of the CDR3: TGTGCCAGCAGTCCCCCTAGCGGGAGTATAAATACGCAGTATTTT. It specifies CASSPPSGSINTQYF.

J is TRBJ2-5 and V is TRBV29-1; D remains ambiguous. CDR1 and CDR2 from the germline V gene are SQVTM and ANQGSEA. The CDR3 is 11 amino acids. The V gene lost 1 base and the J gene lost 5 bases, with 5 bases spanning the gap. The CDR3 protein is CSVEGVETQYF. DNA for the CDR3: TGCAGCGTTGAAGGGGTGGAGACCCAGTACTTC.